The 17 T cell receptor beta chains presented below share a single source sample, sequenced in a study of cytomegalovirus exposure and HLA in healthy donors (dated by TCRdb to the late 2010s). The library relied on the immunoSEQ multiplex PCR assay. For the multiplex PCR, a mixture combining 60 forward primers for TCR Vbeta segments and 13 reverse primers for TCR Jbeta segments was used. Not all clones reach the TCRdb copy of this immuneACCESS table, which keeps in-frame sequences only. Checked studies attribute under half of the gap to unresolved V genes and leave the rest unexplained. The sample contains approximately 120,000 clones, 76% of them found a single time. Of the sample, around 7.7% falls within the top ten clones. Sequenced material: PBMCs. Receptors originate from a woman in her 50s in good health and CMV-seropositive.

In DNA form, the CDR3 reads TGCGCCAGCAGCCTGTCAGGGGGCGAGAACTATGGCTACACCTTC. This codes for CASSLSGGENYGYTF. V gene TRBV4-1 combines with J gene TRBJ1-2; TRBD1 matches at 8 bases. CDR1 is MGHRA and CDR2 is YSYEKL in the germline V gene. With V trimmed by 4 bases and J by 2 bases, 6 bases remained unmatched. The CDR3 has 15 residues.

The gene calls are TRBV29-1 and TRBJ2-2; the match to TRBD1 covers 9 bases. CDR1 and CDR2 (germline): SQVTM, ANQGSEA. V shed 6 bases, J shed 5 bases, and the junction held 10 bases outside the gene matches. This CDR3 region has 15 residues. The CDR3 region has the DNA TGCAGCGTCGCACAGGAGACAGGGGGGACCGGGGAGCTGTTTTTT. It encodes CSVAQETGGTGELFF.

The J gene is TRBJ1-1, the V gene TRBV18; D is possibly TRBD1 (5 bases). V lost 4 bases and J 3 bases, leaving 12 bases between the germline ends. Per germline, CDR1 KGHSH and CDR2 LQKENI. This CDR3 comprises 14 residues. CDR3 DNA: TGTGCCAGCTCACGGCAGGGAAGGGACACTGAAGCTTTCTTT. Its translation is CASSRQGRDTEAFF.

The chain employs TRBV21-1 and TRBJ2-7; the table's TRBD1 call for D was not verified on the DNA. TRBV21-1 is a pseudogene. The CDR3 extends over 17 amino acids. The CDR3: CASSNPSGQGKAYEQYF. For the CDR3, the DNA is TGTGCCAGCAGCAACCCTTCCGGACAGGGGAAAGCCTACGAGCAGTACTTC.

The genes are TRBV27 and TRBJ2-3; 9 positions match TRBD1. The germline gives CDR1 MNHEY, CDR2 SMNVEV (reference sequence). This CDR3 region has 15 residues. V shed 6 bases and J 6 bases; nucleotides not matched to a gene: 10. The CDR3 sequence: CASSQGTGMGDTQYF. DNA of the CDR3: TGTGCCAGCAGCCAAGGGACAGGGATGGGGGATACGCAGTATTTT.

The rearrangement joins TRBV9 to TRBJ2-3; D is undetermined. The germline CDR1 and CDR2 sequences are SGDLS and YYNGEE. V was trimmed by 3 bases and J by 2 bases, leaving 10 bases between them. The CDR3 covers 14 residues. Written as DNA, the CDR3 is TGTGCCAGCAGCGCCTACCTCGACACAGATACGCAGTATTTT. Translating it yields CASSAYLDTDTQYF. Full variable domain (remainder filled in from reference TRBV9 and TRBJ2-3): DSGVTQTPKHLITATGQRVTLRCSPRSGDLSVYWYQQSLDQGLQFLIQYYNGEERAKGNILERFSAQQFPDLHSELNLSSLELGDSALYFCASSAYLDTDTQYFGPGTRLTVL.

The chain is built from TRBV27 and TRBJ2-7; 7 bases are shared with TRBD2. Germline V CDR1 and CDR2: MNHEY, SMNVEV (reference sequence). V dropped 8 bases and J dropped 7; count of bases not matched to a gene: 8. The CDR3 runs to 12 residues. CDR3 protein: CASGGGVGEQYF. The CDR3 bases are TGTGCCAGCGGCGGGGGAGTTGGGGAGCAGTACTTC.

This sequence joins TRBV2 and TRBJ2-2; D remains ambiguous. The germline gives CDR1 SNHLY, CDR2 FYNNEI. The CDR3 runs to 12 residues. V lost 5 bases, J lost 7 bases, and 8 bases lay in between. The CDR3 spells CASSRRYGELFF. As DNA, the CDR3 is TGTGCCAGCAGTCGGCGGTACGGGGAGCTGTTTTTT.

The chain recombines TRBV20-1 with TRBJ2-1, with D possibly TRBD2 on 6 matching bases. The ends were cut back, 5 bases at V and 10 bases at J, with 12 bases in the middle. The CDR3 consists of 11 residues. Germline values: CDR1 DFQATT, CDR2 SNEGSKA (reference sequence). The CDR3 DNA reads TGCAGTGCTGGGACTGACGAAGAGCAGTTCTTC. Amino acids: CSAGTDEEQFF.

The gene calls are TRBV4-1 and TRBJ2-4; 8 bases match TRBD2. V gave up 4 bases and J gave up 9 bases; unmatched junction bases: 11. The CDR3 contains 15 residues. Germline V gene data show CDR1 as MGHRA and CDR2 as YSYEKL. CDR3 bases: TGCGCCAGCAGCCCCCCGGGAGGGCCGAGGGTCATTCAGTACTTC. Translating gives CASSPPGGPRVIQYF.

The DNA of the CDR3 is TGTGCCAGTAGCGGGACAGGGGGCAATCAGCCCCAGCATTTT. It codes for CASSGTGGNQPQHF. This chain links TRBV19 with TRBJ1-5; the match to TRBD1 covers 10 bases. The CDR3 is 14 amino acids. V lost 6 bases to trimming and J lost 2 bases; unmatched junction nucleotides: 1. Germline V gene sequence: CDR1 LNHDA, CDR2 SQIVND (reference sequence).

The chain links TRBV29-1 to TRBJ2-5; 7 nucleotides line up with TRBD2. TRBJ2-7 matches the DNA end more closely, so the J call is doubtful. This CDR3 has 15 residues. Germline assignment: CDR1 SQVTM and CDR2 ANQGSEA. CDR3 protein: CSVLFGASGTYEQYF. The CDR3 DNA reads as TGCAGCGTGCTGTTCGGGGCTAGCGGAACCTACGAGCAGTACTTC.

As regards this clone: The junction and the germline gene differ at one end; a read error may be behind it. The rearrangement joins TRBV7-7 to TRBJ2-5, with TRBD2 matching 7 bases. The DNA matches TRBJ2-7 better at its end, which makes the J call doubtful. Germline V gene data show CDR1 as SSHAT and CDR2 as FNYEAQ (reference sequence). This CDR3 comprises 13 residues. CDR3 nucleotides: TGTGCTAGCAGCTTAGGACTAGCCTACGAGCAGTACTTC. Translating it yields CASSLGLAYEQYF.

The chain has TRBV18 and TRBJ2-1; D perhaps matches TRBD1 (6 bases). V shed 1 base and J shed 0 bases, with 10 bases lying between them. The CDR3 has 16 amino acids. Germline assignment: CDR1 KGHSH and CDR2 LQKENI. The CDR3 DNA follows: TGTGCCAGCTCACCACTGGACAGCCGCTCCTACAATGAGCAGTTCTTC. It translates to CASSPLDSRSYNEQFF.

This chain connects TRBV4-3 to TRBJ2-3, with 8 bases lining up with TRBD2. The CDR3 is made up of 17 amino acids. V was pared by 0 bases and J by 4 bases, with 9 bases of the junction left unmatched. The germline V gene encodes CDR1 LGHNA and CDR2 YSLEER. The CDR3 loop reads CASSQDTGGASADTQYF. Here the CDR3 DNA reads TGCGCCAGCAGCCAAGATACCGGGGGGGCGAGCGCAGATACGCAGTATTTT.

V and J are TRBV11-2 and TRBJ2-1, with TRBD2 matching 11 bases. The CDR3 spans 16 residues. Germline lookup yields CDR1 SGHAT and CDR2 FQNNGV. The V and J ends lost 4 bases and 4 bases, in that order; junction bases with no gene match: 6. In DNA, the CDR3 is TGTGCCAGCAGCTCCCCGGGACTAGCGGAGTACAATGAGCAGTTCTTC. It codes for CASSSPGLAEYNEQFF. The variable domain in full, with the rest retrieved from reference TRBV11-2 and TRBJ2-1, is EAGVAQSPRYKIIEKRQSVAFWCNPISGHATLYWYQQILGQGPKLLIQFQNNGVVDDSQLPKDRFSAERLKGVDSTLKIQPAKLEDSAVYLCASSSPGLAEYNEQFFGPGTRLTVL.

The CDR3 coding sequence is TGTGCCAGCAGTTTAATCGATCCGACTAGGGAGCTGTTTTTT. This translates into CASSLIDPTRELFF. The genes are TRBV27 and TRBJ2-2, with a possible D match to TRBD2 (5 bases). Germline lookup yields CDR1 MNHEY and CDR2 SMNVEV (reference sequence). This CDR3 comprises 14 residues. The V end was cut by 2 bases, the J end by 9 bases, with 13 bases between.